Each of the 12 T cell receptor beta chains below was sequenced from the same sample in a study of technical replicates of blood from several donors. Profiling relied on immunoSEQ multiplex PCR, and the TCRdb table lists in-frame clones only, not all of them. The data contain 60,000 to 80,000 clones, 85% to 90% of them seen just once; the ten biggest clones take up more than 4%. Sequencing used PBMCs. Receptor source: a human donor in good health. Some clones in this sample may be carry-over from other donors' samples.

The chain carries TRBV10-3 and TRBJ2-5, with 7 bases that match TRBD1. This CDR3 spans 15 amino acids. Trimming took 0 bases from V and 2 from J; bases not matched to a gene: 3. Germline CDR1 is ENHRY and CDR2 is SYGVKD. The DNA of the CDR3 is TGTGCCATCAGTGAGTCTCGACAGGGACAAGAGACCCAGTACTTC. Amino acid sequence: CAISESRQGQETQYF.

This sequence joins TRBV7-6 and TRBJ2-2, with TRBD2 as a possible D gene (6 bases). CDR1 is SGHVS and CDR2 is FNYEAQ in the germline V gene. V lost 5 bases and J 4 bases, leaving 17 bases between the germline ends. This CDR3 has 16 amino acids. CDR3: CASSPSGRGITGELFF. In DNA form, the CDR3 reads TGTGCCAGCAGCCCCTCTGGGCGGGGTATCACCGGGGAGCTGTTTTTT.

V is TRBV7-3 and J is TRBJ1-2, with 7 bases aligning to TRBD1. The CDR3 is 16 amino acids. Germline values: CDR1 SGHTA, CDR2 FQGTGA. With V trimmed by 5 bases and J by 2 bases, 11 bases remained unmatched. The DNA of the CDR3 is TGTGCCAGCAGCCCGACCGGGACAGAAAAGAACTATGGCTACACCTTC. Translated: CASSPTGTEKNYGYTF.

The rearrangement joins TRBV10-3 to TRBJ1-5; weak D call: TRBD1 (6 bases). In germline, CDR1 is ENHRY, CDR2 SYGVKD. This CDR3 has 15 amino acids. The V end lost 0 bases, the J end lost 6 bases, and 12 bases lay between the germline ends. DNA for the CDR3: TGTGCCATCAGTGAGTCGGCCAGGGGCGGTCAGCCCCAGCATTTT. Translated, it gives CAISESARGGQPQHF.

In this sample, this clone turned up once. The CDR3 protein is CAISEGQGVNYGYTF. CDR3 sequence (DNA): TGTGCCATCAGTGAGGGCCAGGGGGTAAACTATGGCTACACCTTC. The chain combines TRBV10-3 with TRBJ1-2; 7 bases line up with TRBD1. The junction had 5 bases not matched to a gene; V was cut back by 2 bases and J by 2 bases. Germline V lookup: CDR1 ENHRY, CDR2 SYGVKD. The CDR3 consists of 15 residues.

The chain carries TRBV5-1 and TRBJ2-5; 10 bases map to TRBD2. V was pared by 4 bases and J by 2 bases, with 14 bases of the junction left unmatched. Germline loops: CDR1 SGHRS, CDR2 YFSETQ. The CDR3 is 18 residues long. In DNA form, the CDR3 reads TGCGCCAGCAGCCCTGGAAGGGTAGCGGGAGGCCGACAAGAGACCCAGTACTTC. Its protein product is CASSPGRVAGGRQETQYF.

This chain links TRBV7-9 with TRBJ1-3; 7 bases are shared with TRBD1. Trimming at V came to 5 bases and at J to 0 bases, leaving 10 bases not matched to a gene. Germline CDR1 is SEHNR and CDR2 is FQNEAQ (reference sequence). CDR3 length: 17 amino acids. CDR3 region: CASSPQGPEFSGNTIYF. CDR3 DNA sequence: TGTGCCAGCAGCCCACAGGGGCCCGAATTCTCTGGAAACACCATATATTTT.

V and J are TRBV19 and TRBJ1-2; 7 positions match TRBD1. This CDR3 is built from 12 residues. CDR1 is LNHDA and CDR2 is SQIVND in the germline V gene (reference sequence). The ends lost 8 bases at V and 8 bases at J; junction bases unmatched: 8. Here the CDR3 reads CASGNRGLGYTF. The DNA of the CDR3 is TGTGCCAGTGGCAACAGGGGACTCGGCTACACCTTC.

The chain employs TRBV2 and TRBJ2-1; 8 bases fit TRBD1. Unmatched junction bases numbered 6, after V lost 11 bases and J lost 6 bases. CDR3 length: 12 residues. Germline lookup yields CDR1 SNHLY and CDR2 FYNNEI. CDR3 in amino acids: CAGTGDSNEQFF. DNA for the CDR3: TGTGCCGGGACAGGAGACTCCAATGAGCAGTTCTTC.

The CDR3 sequence: CASSDIAGGHTGELFF. The CDR3 DNA reads TGTGCCAGCAGTGACATAGCGGGGGGGCATACCGGGGAGCTGTTTTTT. The chain employs TRBV6-1 and TRBJ2-2; 11 bases line up with TRBD2. The J segment lost 5 bases and the V segment lost 3 bases, leaving 5 bases of the junction unmatched. The CDR3 totals 16 residues. Germline-derived CDR1 and CDR2 are MNHNS and SASEGT.

The chain links TRBV7-2 to TRBJ2-5; 8 bases agree with TRBD1. The CDR3 totals 16 residues. Trimming cost V 1 base and J 3 bases; bases outside gene matches: 7. Germline V gene sequence: CDR1 SGHTA, CDR2 FQGNSA. DNA for the CDR3: TGTGCCAGCAGCTTAGGGGCAGGGGGCGTTAAAGAGACCCAGTACTTC. Its translation: CASSLGAGGVKETQYF.

V and J are TRBV7-6 and TRBJ2-5, with a possible D match to TRBD1 (5 bases). The CDR3 covers 16 residues. From germline, CDR1 is SGHVS and CDR2 FNYEAQ. V was cut by 4 bases and J by 4 bases, with 19 bases left in between. CDR3 DNA sequence: TGTGCCAGCAGCTGGAGAAGGGGCGCCTGGGGAGAGACCCAGTACTTC. Translating gives CASSWRRGAWGETQYF.